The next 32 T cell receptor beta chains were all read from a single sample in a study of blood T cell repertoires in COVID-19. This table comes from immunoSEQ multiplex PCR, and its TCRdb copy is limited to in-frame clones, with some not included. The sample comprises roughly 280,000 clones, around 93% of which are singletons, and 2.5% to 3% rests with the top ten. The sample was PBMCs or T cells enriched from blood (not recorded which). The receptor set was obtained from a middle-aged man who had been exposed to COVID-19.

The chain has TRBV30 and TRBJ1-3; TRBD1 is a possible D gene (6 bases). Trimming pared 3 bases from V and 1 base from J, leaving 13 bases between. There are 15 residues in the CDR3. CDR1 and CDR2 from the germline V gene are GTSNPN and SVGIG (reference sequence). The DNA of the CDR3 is TGTGCCTGGAGCTGGGGGCAGGGGTCTGGAAACACCATATATTTT. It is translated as CAWSWGQGSGNTIYF.

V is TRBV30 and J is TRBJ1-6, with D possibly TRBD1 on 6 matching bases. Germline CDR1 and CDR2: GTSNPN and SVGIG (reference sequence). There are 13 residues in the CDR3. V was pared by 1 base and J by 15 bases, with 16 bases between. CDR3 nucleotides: TGTGCCTGGAGTGCACAGGGTCCGGTTGGCCTCCACTTT. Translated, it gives CAWSAQGPVGLHF.

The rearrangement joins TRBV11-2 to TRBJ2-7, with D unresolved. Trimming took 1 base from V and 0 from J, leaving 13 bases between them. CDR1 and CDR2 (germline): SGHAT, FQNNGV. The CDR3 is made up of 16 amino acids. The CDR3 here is CASSLAPGRSSYEQYF. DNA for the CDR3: TGTGCCAGCAGCTTAGCGCCGGGTCGAAGCTCCTACGAGCAGTACTTC. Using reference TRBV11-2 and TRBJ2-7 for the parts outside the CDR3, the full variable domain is EAGVAQSPRYKIIEKRQSVAFWCNPISGHATLYWYQQILGQGPKLLIQFQNNGVVDDSQLPKDRFSAERLKGVDSTLKIQPAKLEDSAVYLCASSLAPGRSSYEQYFGPGTRLTVT.

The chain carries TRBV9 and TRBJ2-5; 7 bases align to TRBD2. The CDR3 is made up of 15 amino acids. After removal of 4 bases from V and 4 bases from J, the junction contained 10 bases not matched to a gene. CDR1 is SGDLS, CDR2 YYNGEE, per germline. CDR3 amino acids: CASSFSGLSTETQYF. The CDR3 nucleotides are TGTGCCAGCAGCTTCTCGGGACTATCAACAGAGACCCAGTACTTC. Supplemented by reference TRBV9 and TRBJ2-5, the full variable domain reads DSGVTQTPKHLITATGQRVTLRCSPRSGDLSVYWYQQSLDQGLQFLIQYYNGEERAKGNILERFSAQQFPDLHSELNLSSLELGDSALYFCASSFSGLSTETQYFGPGTRLLVL.

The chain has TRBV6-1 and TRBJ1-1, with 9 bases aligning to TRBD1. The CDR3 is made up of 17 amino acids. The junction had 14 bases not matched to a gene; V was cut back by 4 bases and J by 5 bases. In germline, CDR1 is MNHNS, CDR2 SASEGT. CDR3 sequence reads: CASSGLGTGLGGTEAFF. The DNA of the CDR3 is TGTGCCAGCAGTGGACTAGGGACAGGGTTAGGGGGGACTGAAGCTTTCTTT.

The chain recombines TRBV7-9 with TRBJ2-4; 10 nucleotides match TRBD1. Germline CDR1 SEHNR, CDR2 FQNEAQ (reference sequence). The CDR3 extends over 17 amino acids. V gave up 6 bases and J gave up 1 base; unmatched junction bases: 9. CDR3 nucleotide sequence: TGTGCCAGCAGGAGATCACCGGGACAGGGGGCCAAAAACATTCAGTACTTC. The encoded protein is CASRRSPGQGAKNIQYF.

CDR3 sequence reads: CASSRTSGSGHEQFF. In nucleotides, the CDR3 is TGTGCCAGCAGTCGGACTAGCGGGAGCGGCCATGAGCAGTTCTTC. The V call is TRBV2, the J call TRBJ2-1; TRBD2 aligns across 13 bases. V lost 5 bases, J lost 8 bases, and 6 bases stayed unmatched. CDR1 and CDR2 (germline): SNHLY, FYNNEI. This CDR3 comprises 15 residues.

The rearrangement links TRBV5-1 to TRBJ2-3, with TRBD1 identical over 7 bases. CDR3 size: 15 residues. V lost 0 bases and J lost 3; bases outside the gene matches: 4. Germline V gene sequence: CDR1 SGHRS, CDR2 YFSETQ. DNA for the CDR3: TGCGCCAGCAGCTTGGATGGGACAGTAACAGATACGCAGTATTTT. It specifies CASSLDGTVTDTQYF.

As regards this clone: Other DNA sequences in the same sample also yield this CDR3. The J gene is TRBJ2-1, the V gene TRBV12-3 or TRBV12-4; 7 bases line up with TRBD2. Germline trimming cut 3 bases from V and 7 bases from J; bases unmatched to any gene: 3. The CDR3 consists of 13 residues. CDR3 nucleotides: TGTGCCAGCAGTTTGGGACTATATAATGAGCAGTTCTTC. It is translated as CASSLGLYNEQFF.

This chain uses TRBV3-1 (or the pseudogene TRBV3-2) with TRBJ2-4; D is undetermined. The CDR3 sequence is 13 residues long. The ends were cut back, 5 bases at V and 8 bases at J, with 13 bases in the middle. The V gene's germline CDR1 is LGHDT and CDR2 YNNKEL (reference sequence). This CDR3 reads CASSIAGRDIQYF. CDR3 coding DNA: TGTGCCAGCAGCATTGCCGGTCGGGACATTCAGTACTTC.

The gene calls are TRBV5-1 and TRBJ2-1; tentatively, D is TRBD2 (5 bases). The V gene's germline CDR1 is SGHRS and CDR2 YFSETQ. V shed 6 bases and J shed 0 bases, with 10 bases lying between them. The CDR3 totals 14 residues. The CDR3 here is CASNLGASYNEQFF. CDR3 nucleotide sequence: TGCGCCAGCAACCTGGGAGCCTCCTACAATGAGCAGTTCTTC.

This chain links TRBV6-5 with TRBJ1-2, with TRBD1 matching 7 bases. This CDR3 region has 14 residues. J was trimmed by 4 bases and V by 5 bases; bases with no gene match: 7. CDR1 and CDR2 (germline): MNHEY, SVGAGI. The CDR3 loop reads CASSPTGWGYGYTF. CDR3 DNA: TGTGCCAGCAGTCCGACAGGGTGGGGCTATGGCTACACCTTC.

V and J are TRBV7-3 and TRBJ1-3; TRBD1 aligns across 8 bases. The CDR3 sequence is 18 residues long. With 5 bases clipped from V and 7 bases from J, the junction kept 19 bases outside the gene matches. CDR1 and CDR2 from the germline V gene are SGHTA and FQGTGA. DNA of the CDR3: TGTGCCAGCAGCCGTCCCGGTGACCGGCAGGGGGCCGCGAACACCATATATTTT. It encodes CASSRPGDRQGAANTIYF.

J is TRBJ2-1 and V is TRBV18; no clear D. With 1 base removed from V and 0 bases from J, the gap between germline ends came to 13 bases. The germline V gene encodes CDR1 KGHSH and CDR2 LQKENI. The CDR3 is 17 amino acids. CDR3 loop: CASSPLLRVSSYNEQFF. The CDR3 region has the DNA TGTGCCAGCTCACCACTCCTCCGGGTTAGCTCCTACAATGAGCAGTTCTTC.

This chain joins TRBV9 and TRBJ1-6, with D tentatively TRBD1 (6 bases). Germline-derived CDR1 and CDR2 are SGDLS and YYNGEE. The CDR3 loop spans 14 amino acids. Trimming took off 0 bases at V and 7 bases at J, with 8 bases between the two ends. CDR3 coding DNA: TGTGCCAGCAGCGTAGAGGGGGAGAATTCACCCCTCCACTTT. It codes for CASSVEGENSPLHF.

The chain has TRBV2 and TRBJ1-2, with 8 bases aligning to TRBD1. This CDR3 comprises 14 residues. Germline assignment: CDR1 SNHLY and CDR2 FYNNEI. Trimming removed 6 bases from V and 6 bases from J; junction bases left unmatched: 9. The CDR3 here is CASRAGTGWNGYTF. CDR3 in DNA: TGTGCCAGCAGGGCAGGGACAGGATGGAATGGCTACACCTTC.

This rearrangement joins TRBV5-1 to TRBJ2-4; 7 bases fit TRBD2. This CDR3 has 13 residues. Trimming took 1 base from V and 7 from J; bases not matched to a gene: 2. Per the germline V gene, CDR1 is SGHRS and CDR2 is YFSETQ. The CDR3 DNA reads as TGCGCCAGCAGCTTGACTAGCGAGAACATTCAGTACTTC. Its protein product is CASSLTSENIQYF.

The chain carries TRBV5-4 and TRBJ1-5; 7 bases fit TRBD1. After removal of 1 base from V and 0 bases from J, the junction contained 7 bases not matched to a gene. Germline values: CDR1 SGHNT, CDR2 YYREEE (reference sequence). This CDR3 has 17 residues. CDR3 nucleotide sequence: TGTGCCAGCAGCTTGAACCGGGACAGATATAGCAATCAGCCCCAGCATTTT. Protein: CASSLNRDRYSNQPQHF.

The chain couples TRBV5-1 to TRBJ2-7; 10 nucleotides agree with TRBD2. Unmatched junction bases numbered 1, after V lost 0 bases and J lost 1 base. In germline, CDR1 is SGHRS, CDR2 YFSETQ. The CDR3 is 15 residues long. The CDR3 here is CASSLVSGGSYEQYF. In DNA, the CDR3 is TGCGCCAGCAGCTTGGTTAGCGGGGGGTCCTACGAGCAGTACTTC.

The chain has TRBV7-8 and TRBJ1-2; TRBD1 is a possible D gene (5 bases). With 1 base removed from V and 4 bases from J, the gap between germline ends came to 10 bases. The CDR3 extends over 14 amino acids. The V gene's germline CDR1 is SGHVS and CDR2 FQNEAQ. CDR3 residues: CASSLGPGGYGYTF. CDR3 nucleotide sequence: TGTGCCAGCAGCTTAGGACCGGGGGGCTATGGCTACACCTTC.

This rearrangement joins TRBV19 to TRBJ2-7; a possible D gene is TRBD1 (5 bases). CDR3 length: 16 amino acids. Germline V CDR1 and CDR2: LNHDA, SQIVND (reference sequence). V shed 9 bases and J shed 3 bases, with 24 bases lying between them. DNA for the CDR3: TGTGCCAGAGCCGTAGGGGCGGTTTCTGCGGACTACGAGCAGTACTTC. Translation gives CARAVGAVSADYEQYF.

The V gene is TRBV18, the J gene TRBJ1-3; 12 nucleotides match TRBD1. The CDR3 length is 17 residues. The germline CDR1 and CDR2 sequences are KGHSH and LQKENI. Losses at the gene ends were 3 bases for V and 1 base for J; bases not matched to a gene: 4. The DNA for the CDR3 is TGTGCCAGCTCACCCGCGGGACAGGGGGCGTCTGGAAACACCATATATTTT. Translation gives CASSPAGQGASGNTIYF.

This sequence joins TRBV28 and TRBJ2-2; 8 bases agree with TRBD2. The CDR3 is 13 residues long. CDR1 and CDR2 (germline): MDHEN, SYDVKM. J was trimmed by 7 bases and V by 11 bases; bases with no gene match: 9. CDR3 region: CAHSSGMIGELFF. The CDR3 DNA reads TGTGCCCACAGTAGCGGGATGATCGGGGAGCTGTTTTTT.

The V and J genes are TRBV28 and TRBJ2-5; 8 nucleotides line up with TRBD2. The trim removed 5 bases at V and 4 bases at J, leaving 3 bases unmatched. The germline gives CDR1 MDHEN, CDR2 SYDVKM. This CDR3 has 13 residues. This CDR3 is CASSRAGGETQYF. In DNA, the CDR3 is TGTGCCAGCAGTCGGGCGGGAGGAGAGACCCAGTACTTC.

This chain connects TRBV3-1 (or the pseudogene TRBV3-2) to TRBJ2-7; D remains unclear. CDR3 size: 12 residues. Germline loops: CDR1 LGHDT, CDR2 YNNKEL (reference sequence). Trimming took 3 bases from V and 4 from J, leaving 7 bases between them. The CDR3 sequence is CASSQSYYEQYF. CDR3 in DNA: TGTGCCAGCAGCCAGTCCTATTACGAGCAGTACTTC.

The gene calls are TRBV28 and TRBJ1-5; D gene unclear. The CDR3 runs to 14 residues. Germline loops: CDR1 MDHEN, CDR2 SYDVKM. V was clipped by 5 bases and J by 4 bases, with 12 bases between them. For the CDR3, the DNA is TGTGCCAGCAGTCCCCTCCCCCTTAATCAGCCCCAGCATTTT. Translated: CASSPLPLNQPQHF.

CDR3 sequence reads: CASRATSGRYEQYF. The CDR3 DNA follows: TGTGCCAGCAGAGCGACTAGCGGGAGATACGAGCAGTACTTC. The rearrangement uses TRBV6-5 and TRBJ2-7; TRBD2 matches at 12 bases. The CDR3 contains 14 residues. The germline CDR1 and CDR2 sequences are MNHEY and SVGAGI. After removal of 6 bases from V and 4 bases from J, the junction contained 4 bases not matched to a gene.

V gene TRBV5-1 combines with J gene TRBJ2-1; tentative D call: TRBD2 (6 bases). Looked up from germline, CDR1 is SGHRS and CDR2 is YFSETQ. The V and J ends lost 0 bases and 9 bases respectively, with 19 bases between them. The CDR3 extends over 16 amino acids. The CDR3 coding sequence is TGCGCCAGCAGCTTGGCCGGGATTCTCGGGAGAGGTGAGCAGTTCTTC. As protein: CASSLAGILGRGEQFF.

This CDR3 is CASSQSGLGEQYF. The CDR3 DNA sequence: TGTGCCAGCAGCCAATCTGGACTAGGAGAGCAGTACTTC. This chain uses TRBV16 with TRBJ2-7, with TRBD2 matching 7 bases. The CDR3 runs 13 residues. CDR1 KGHSY and CDR2 FQNENV come from the germline V gene. Trimming removed 0 bases from V and 7 bases from J; junction bases left unmatched: 3.

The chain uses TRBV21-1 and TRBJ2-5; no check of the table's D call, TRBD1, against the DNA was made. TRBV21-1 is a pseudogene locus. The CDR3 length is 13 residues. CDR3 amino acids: CAIPPGAKETQYF. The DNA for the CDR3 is TGTGCCATCCCCCCTGGGGCTAAAGAGACCCAGTACTTC.

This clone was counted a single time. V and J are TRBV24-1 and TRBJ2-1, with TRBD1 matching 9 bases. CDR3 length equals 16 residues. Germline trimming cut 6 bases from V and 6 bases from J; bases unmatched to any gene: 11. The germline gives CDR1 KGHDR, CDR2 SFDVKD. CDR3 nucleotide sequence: TGTGCCACCAGTTTAACAGGGGGCTATCTTGGCAATGAGCAGTTCTTC. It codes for CATSLTGGYLGNEQFF.

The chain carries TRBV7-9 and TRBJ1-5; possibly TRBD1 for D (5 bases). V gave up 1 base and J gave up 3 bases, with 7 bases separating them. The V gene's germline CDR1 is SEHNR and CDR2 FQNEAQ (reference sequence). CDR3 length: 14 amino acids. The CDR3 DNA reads TGTGCCAGCAGCTTAGGGGGCCTCAATCAGCCCCAGCATTTT. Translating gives CASSLGGLNQPQHF.